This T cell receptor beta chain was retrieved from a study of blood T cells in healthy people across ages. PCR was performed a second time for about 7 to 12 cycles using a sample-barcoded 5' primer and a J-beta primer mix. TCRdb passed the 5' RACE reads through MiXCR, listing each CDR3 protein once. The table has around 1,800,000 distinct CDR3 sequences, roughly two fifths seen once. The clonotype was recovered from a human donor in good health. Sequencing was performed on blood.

CDR3 nucleotide sequence: TGTGCCAGCAGCTTTAGCATTGGGGGGAATCAGCCCCAGCATTTT. Translated: CASSFSIGGNQPQHF. This chain connects TRBV7-2 to TRBJ1-5; D is possibly TRBD1 (5 bases). The V end was cut by 3 bases, the J end by 4 bases, with 13 bases between. Germline CDR1 is SGHTA and CDR2 is FQGNSA. There are 15 residues in the CDR3. The full variable domain, with the rest looked up from reference TRBV7-2 and TRBJ1-5, is GAGVSQSPSNKVTEKGKDVELRCDPISGHTALYWYRQSLGQGLEFLIYFQGNSAPDKSGLPSDRFSAERTGGSVSTLTIQRTQQEDSAVYLCASSFSIGGNQPQHFGDGTRLSIL.